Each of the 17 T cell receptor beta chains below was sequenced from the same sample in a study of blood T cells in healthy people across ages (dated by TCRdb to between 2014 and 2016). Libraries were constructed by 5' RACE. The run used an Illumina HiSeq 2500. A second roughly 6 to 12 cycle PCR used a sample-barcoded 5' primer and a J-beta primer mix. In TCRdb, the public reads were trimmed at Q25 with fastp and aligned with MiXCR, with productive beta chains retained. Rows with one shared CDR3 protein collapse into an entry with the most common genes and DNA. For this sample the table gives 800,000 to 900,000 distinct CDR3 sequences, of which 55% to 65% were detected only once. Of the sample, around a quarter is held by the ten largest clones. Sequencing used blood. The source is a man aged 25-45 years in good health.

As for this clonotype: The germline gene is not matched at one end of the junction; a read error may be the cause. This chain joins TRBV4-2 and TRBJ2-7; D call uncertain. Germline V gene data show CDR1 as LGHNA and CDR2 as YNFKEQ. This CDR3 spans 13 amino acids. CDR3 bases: TGTGCCAGCAGCCAAGAACATTCCTGCGAGCAGTACTTC. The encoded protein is CASSQEHSCEQYF.

Written as DNA, the CDR3 is TGTGCCAGCAGCCAAGAATTTCGCCCTCCAGCGGGGGCCCGCTACGAGCAGTACTTC. Protein sequence: CASSQEFRPPAGARYEQYF. The gene calls are TRBV4-2 and TRBJ2-7, with TRBD2 matching over 8 bases. There are 19 residues in the CDR3. Germline V CDR1 and CDR2: LGHNA, YNFKEQ. V dropped 0 bases and J dropped 3; count of bases not matched to a gene: 16.

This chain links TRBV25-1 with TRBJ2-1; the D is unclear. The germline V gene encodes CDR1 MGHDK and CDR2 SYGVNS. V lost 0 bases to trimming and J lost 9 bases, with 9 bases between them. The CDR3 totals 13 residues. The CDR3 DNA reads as TGTGCCAGCAGTGAATATCGGATAGGTGAGCAGTTCTTC. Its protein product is CASSEYRIGEQFF.

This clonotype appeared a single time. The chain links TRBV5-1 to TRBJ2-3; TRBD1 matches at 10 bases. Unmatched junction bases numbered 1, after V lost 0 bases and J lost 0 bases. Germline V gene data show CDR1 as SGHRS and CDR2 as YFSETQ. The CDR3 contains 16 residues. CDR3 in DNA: TGCGCCAGCAGCTTGGAGGACAGGGGGAGCACAGATACGCAGTATTTT. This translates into CASSLEDRGSTDTQYF.

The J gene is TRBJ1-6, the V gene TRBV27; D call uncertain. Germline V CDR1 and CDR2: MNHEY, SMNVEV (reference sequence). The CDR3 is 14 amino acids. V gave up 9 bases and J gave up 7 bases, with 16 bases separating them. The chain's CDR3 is CASSVLSKNSPLHF. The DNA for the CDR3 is TGTGCCAGTAGCGTCCTGAGTAAGAATTCACCCCTCCACTTT.

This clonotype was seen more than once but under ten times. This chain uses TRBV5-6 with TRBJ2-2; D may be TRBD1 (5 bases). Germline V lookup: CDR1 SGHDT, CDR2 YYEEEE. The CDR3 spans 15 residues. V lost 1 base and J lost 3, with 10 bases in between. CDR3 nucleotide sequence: TGTGCCAGCAGCTTGCCACAGGAAGACACCGGGGAGCTGTTTTTT. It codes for CASSLPQEDTGELFF.

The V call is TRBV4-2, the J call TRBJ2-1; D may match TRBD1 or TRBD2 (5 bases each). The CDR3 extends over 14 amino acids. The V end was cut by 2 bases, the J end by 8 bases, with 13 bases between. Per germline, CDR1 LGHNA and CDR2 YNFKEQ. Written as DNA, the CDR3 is TGTGCCAGCAGCCAATTGGGGGATGACGATGAGCAGTTCTTC. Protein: CASSQLGDDDEQFF.

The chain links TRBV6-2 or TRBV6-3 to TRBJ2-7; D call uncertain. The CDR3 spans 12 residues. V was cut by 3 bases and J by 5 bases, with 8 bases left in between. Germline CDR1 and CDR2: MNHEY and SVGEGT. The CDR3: CASSYAGHEQYF. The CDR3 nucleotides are TGTGCCAGCAGTTATGCCGGCCACGAGCAGTACTTC.

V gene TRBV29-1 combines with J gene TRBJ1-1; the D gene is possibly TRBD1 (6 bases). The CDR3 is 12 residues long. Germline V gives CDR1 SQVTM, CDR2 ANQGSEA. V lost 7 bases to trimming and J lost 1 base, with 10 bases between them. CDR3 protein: CSASTGNTEAFF. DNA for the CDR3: TGCAGCGCTTCGACAGGGAACACTGAAGCTTTCTTT.

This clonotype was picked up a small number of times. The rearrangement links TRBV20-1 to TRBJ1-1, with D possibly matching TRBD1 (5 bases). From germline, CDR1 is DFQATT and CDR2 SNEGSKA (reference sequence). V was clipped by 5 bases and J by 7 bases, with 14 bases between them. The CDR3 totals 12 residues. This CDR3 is CSADPGLVEAFF. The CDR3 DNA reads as TGCAGTGCTGACCCAGGGTTGGTTGAAGCTTTCTTT.

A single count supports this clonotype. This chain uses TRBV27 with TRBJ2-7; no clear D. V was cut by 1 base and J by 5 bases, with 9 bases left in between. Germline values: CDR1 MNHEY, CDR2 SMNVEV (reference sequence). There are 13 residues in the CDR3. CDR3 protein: CASSLFSSDEQYF. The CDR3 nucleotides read TGTGCCAGCAGTTTATTCTCGTCTGACGAGCAGTACTTC.

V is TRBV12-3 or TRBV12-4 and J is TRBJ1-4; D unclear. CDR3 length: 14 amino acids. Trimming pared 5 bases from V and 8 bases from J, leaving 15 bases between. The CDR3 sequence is CASSLTRIGEKLFF. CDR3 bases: TGTGCCAGCAGTCTTACACGGATAGGAGAAAAACTGTTTTTT.

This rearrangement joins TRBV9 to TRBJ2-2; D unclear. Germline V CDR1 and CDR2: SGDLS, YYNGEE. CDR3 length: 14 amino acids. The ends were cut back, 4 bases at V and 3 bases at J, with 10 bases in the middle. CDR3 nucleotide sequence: TGTGCCAGCAGCATCCGACTTGACACCGGGGAGCTGTTTTTT. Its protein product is CASSIRLDTGELFF.

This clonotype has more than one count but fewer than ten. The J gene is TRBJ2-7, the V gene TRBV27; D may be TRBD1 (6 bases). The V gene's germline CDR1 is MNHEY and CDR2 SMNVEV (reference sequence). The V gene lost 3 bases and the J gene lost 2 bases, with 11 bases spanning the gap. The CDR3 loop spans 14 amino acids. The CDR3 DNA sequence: TGTGCCAGCAGTTTCCTCGGACAGACCTACGAGCAGTACTTC. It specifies CASSFLGQTYEQYF.

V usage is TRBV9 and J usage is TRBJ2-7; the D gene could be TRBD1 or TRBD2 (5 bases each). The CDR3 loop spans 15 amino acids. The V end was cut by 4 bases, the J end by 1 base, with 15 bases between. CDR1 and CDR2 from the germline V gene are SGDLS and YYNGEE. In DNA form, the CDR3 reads TGTGCCAGCAGCCAAACGGGGACCGATTCCTACGAGCAGTACTTC. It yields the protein CASSQTGTDSYEQYF.

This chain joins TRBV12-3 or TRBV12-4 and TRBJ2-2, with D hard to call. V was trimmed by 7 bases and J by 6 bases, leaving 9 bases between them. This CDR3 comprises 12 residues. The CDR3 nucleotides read TGTGCCAGCACTTCGGAGTCCGGGGAGCTGTTTTTT. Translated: CASTSESGELFF.

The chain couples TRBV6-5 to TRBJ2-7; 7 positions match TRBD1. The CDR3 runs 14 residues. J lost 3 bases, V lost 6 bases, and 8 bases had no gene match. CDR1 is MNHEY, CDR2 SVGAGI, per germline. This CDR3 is CASRRDRELYEQYF. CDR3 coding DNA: TGTGCCAGCAGAAGAGACAGGGAACTCTACGAGCAGTACTTC.